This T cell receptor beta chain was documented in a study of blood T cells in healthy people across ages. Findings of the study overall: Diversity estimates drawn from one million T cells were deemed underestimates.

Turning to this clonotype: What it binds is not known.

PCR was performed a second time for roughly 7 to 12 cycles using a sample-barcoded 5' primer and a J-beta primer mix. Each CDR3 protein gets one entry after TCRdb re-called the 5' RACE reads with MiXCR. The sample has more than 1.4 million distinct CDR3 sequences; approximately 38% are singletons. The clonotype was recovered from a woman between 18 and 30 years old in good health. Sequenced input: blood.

The CDR3 region is CASSVGTIDEQFF. As DNA, the CDR3 is TGTGCCAGCAGCGTCGGGACCATCGATGAGCAGTTCTTC. This chain links TRBV6-1 with TRBJ2-1, with D possibly called TRBD1 or TRBD2 (5 bases each). The CDR3 extends over 13 amino acids. Germline CDR1 MNHNS, CDR2 SASEGT. The ends were cut back, 6 bases at V and 8 bases at J, with 14 bases in the middle.